The rows below give T cell receptor beta chains drawn from one sample of a study of T cells after yellow fever vaccination. TCRdb reanalysed the 5' RACE reads using MiXCR and keeps one entry per CDR3 protein. The sample includes some 350,000 distinct CDR3 sequences, roughly 6.2% of them seen just once. The input for sequencing was PBMCs, taken 5 days after the yellow fever booster vaccination. These receptors originate from a man between 25 and 39 years old who received the YFV17D yellow fever vaccine. The CDR3 runs from the conserved cysteine through the conserved F or W. D genes are given only for firm matches. Part of the rows lack a size; the others show once, few, many or a class for expanded clones.

V,size,D,J,DNA,CDR3
TRBV20-1,.,TRBD2,TRBJ2-5,TGCAGTGTTCAGCGAGCGGGAGGGATCGAGACCCAGTACTTC,CSVQRAGGIETQYF
TRBV6-5,many,.,TRBJ2-3,TGTGCCAGCAGTTACGGAGGACGTACTAGCACAGATACGCAGTATTTT,CASSYGGRTSTDTQYF
TRBV5-4,.,.,TRBJ2-6,TGTGCCAGCAGCCCGGGGATAGGGTCCTCTGGGGCCAACGTCCTGACTTTC,CASSPGIGSSGANVLTF
TRBV5-4,.,.,TRBJ2-7,TGTGCCAGCAGCAAGACAGGCAAGAGCTCCTACGAGCAGTACTTC,CASSKTGKSSYEQYF
TRBV11-1,few,TRBD2,TRBJ2-3,TGTGCCAGCAGCTCCCCGGGCTCTAGCGGATTCAGCACAGATACGCAGTATTTT,CASSSPGSSGFSTDTQYF
TRBV5-6,.,.,TRBJ2-1,TGTGCCAGCCGATTGTGGCGTAGCTCCTACAATGAGCAGTTCTTC,CASRLWRSSYNEQFF
TRBV20-1,few,.,TRBJ2-1,TGCAGTGCTAGAGAAGCTAGGGGGGATTCCTACAATGAGCAGTTCTTC,CSAREARGDSYNEQFF
TRBV29-1,many,.,TRBJ1-1,TGCAGCGCCGGTGAAGCTTTCTTT,CSAGEAFF
TRBV6-1,many,TRBD1,TRBJ2-5,TGTGCCAGCAGCCCCCCGACAGGGTCAGGGACCCAGTACTTC,CASSPPTGSGTQYF
TRBV7-3,many,TRBD1,TRBJ2-2,TGTGCCAGCAGCTCCAACAGGGGAACCGGGGAGCTGTTTTTT,CASSSNRGTGELFF
TRBV12-3/TRBV12-4,few,.,TRBJ2-1,TGTGCCAGCAGCCCATCCAGTCCGGATGAGCAGTTCTTC,CASSPSSPDEQFF
TRBV20-1,few,.,TRBJ2-4,TGCAGTGCTAGAGCTCAGGACTTTAAAAACATTCAGTACTTC,CSARAQDFKNIQYF
TRBV7-9,.,.,TRBJ2-7,TGTGCCAGCAGCTTACTAGTTTCGACCGAGCAGTACTTC,CASSLLVSTEQYF
TRBV6-5,many,.,TRBJ2-1,TGTGCCAGCAGTTACGGCGGGGAAGGATACAATGAGCAGTTCTTC,CASSYGGEGYNEQFF
TRBV30,.,TRBD2,TRBJ2-7,TGTGCCTGGAGTAATCCGGGACTACCGTCCTACGAGCAGTACTTC,CAWSNPGLPSYEQYF
TRBV20-1,few,.,TRBJ2-1,TGCAGTGCTGCCGGTGAGGGACGGCTCAATGAGCAGTTCTTC,CSAAGEGRLNEQFF
TRBV29-1,many,TRBD2,TRBJ2-1,TGCAGCGTCCCACACCCCGGGAGGGCCCTCTCCTACAATGAGCAGTTCTTC,CSVPHPGRALSYNEQFF
TRBV12-5,few,TRBD1,TRBJ2-5,TGTGCTAGTGGAAAACAGGGGCTCCGGGAGACCCAGTACTTC,CASGKQGLRETQYF
TRBV6-2/TRBV6-3,many,.,TRBJ2-1,TGTGCCACCACCGACCGTGGGGGGCAGTTCTTC,CATTDRGGQFF
TRBV5-1,many,TRBD1,TRBJ2-2,TGCGCCAGCAGATTACCGGGACAGGGCACCGGGGAGCTGTTTTTT,CASRLPGQGTGELFF
TRBV12-3/TRBV12-4,.,TRBD2,TRBJ2-7,TGTGCCAGCAGTTTAGGGGGACTAGCGAGCTACGAGCAGTACTTC,CASSLGGLASYEQYF
TRBV9,many,TRBD1,TRBJ1-1,TGTGCCAGCAGCCCCGGGACAGGGGGCGCGAGCACTGAAGCTTTCTTT,CASSPGTGGASTEAFF
TRBV20-1,few,.,TRBJ2-3,TGCAGTGCTAGAGTAACAGATACGCAGTATTTT,CSARVTDTQYF
TRBV20-1,.,.,TRBJ2-3,TGCAGTGCTAAGAGGGGGGCAGATACGCAGTATTTT,CSAKRGADTQYF
TRBV7-8,few,.,TRBJ2-5,TGTGCCAGCACTCCGGGCCTAACAGGGTACCAAGAGACCCAGTACTTC,CASTPGLTGYQETQYF
TRBV5-1,many,TRBD2,TRBJ2-5,TGCGCCAGCAGCTACGGGACTAGCAGGCGAGAGACCCAGTACTTC,CASSYGTSRRETQYF
TRBV7-2,.,TRBD2,TRBJ2-7,TGTGCCAGCAGCTCCCCGCGAAGGGGAGGGAACACCTACGAGCAGTACTTC,CASSSPRRGGNTYEQYF
TRBV20-1,.,.,TRBJ2-1,TGCAGTGCTAAGTCCACCGGGACAAACCCCAATGAGCAGTTCTTC,CSAKSTGTNPNEQFF
TRBV5-1,many,TRBD2,TRBJ2-7,TGCGCCAGCAGCTTCAGCGGGACTAGCGACATCCGCTACTACGAGCAGTACTTC,CASSFSGTSDIRYYEQYF
TRBV5-4,few,TRBD1,TRBJ2-1,TGTGCCAGCAGCTTGGTCGGCAGGGGGGAGCAGTTCTTC,CASSLVGRGEQFF
TRBV18,many,.,TRBJ2-1,TGTGCCAGCTCACTGCCTTTGGAGCAGTTCTTC,CASSLPLEQFF
TRBV28,once,.,TRBJ2-2,TGTGCCAGCACGCTAACTCAGGGACAAACCGGGGAGCTGTTTTTT,CASTLTQGQTGELFF
TRBV23-1,.,.,TRBJ2-2,TGCGCCTCCTGTCAGCTCCGTGAAGAGGACGCTTATAGTGCCGGGGAGCTGTTTTTT,CASCQLREEDAYSAGELFF
TRBV7-2,many,.,TRBJ2-3,TGTGCCAGCACCCCTGGGCAGCTTACAGATACGCAGTATTTT,CASTPGQLTDTQYF
TRBV10-3,.,TRBD2,TRBJ2-7,TGTGCCATCAGTGATGGGGTAGCGGGACACTACGAGCAGTACTTC,CAISDGVAGHYEQYF
TRBV4-3,many,TRBD2,TRBJ2-7,TGCGCCAGCAGCCAAGATCGTGGGTTGACTAGCGGGAGGGGGGAGCAGTACTTC,CASSQDRGLTSGRGEQYF
TRBV27,many,.,TRBJ1-6,TGTGCCAGCAGTTTATTTTCCAGCTCCTATAATTCACCCCTCCACTTT,CASSLFSSSYNSPLHF
TRBV6-1,few,TRBD2,TRBJ2-1,TGTGCCAGCAGTGTTAGCGGGGGGGACTACAATGAGCAGTTCTTC,CASSVSGGDYNEQFF
TRBV12-3/TRBV12-4,many,TRBD1,TRBJ2-5,TGTGCCAGCAGTTCAACAGGACAGGGGCTTTGGGAGACCCAGTACTTC,CASSSTGQGLWETQYF
TRBV6-2/TRBV6-3,.,TRBD2,TRBJ2-5,TGTGCCAGCAGTTACGCGACTAGCGGGACGGAGACCCAGTACTTC,CASSYATSGTETQYF
TRBV25-1,many,TRBD1,TRBJ1-2,TGTGCCAGCAGCTCGGACAGGGGGCGAGGTTATGGCTACACCTTC,CASSSDRGRGYGYTF
TRBV6-2/TRBV6-3,few,TRBD1,TRBJ2-1,TGTGCCAGCAGTTACGGGACAGGGGGCGTCGATGAGCAGTTCTTC,CASSYGTGGVDEQFF
TRBV29-1,many,TRBD2,TRBJ2-1,TGCAGCGTTCATCTACTAGCGGCGTCCTACAATGAGCAGTTCTTC,CSVHLLAASYNEQFF
TRBV7-2,.,.,TRBJ2-7,TGTGCCAGCAGCTTAGGGGGCACGGTAGCCTACGAGCAGTACTTC,CASSLGGTVAYEQYF
TRBV7-9,.,TRBD1,TRBJ2-1,TGTGCCAGCAGCCCTTATACCGGGACAGGGAGGTATGAGCAGTTCTTC,CASSPYTGTGRYEQFF
TRBV7-2,few,.,TRBJ2-1,TGTGCCAGCAGACTTATCTCCCGGGGCTCCTACAATGAGCAGTTCTTC,CASRLISRGSYNEQFF
TRBV20-1,.,.,TRBJ2-7,TGCAGTGCTCCAGACTTATCCTACGAGCAGTACTTC,CSAPDLSYEQYF
TRBV28,few,TRBD2,TRBJ2-1,TGTGCCAGCAGGGGACTAGCGGGAGGGGAGGCTGAGCAGTTCTTC,CASRGLAGGEAEQFF
TRBV18,few,.,TRBJ1-4,TGTGCCAGCTCACAATCACTCTCCGGGGCTAAGAATGAAAAACTGTTTTTT,CASSQSLSGAKNEKLFF
TRBV20-1,few,.,TRBJ2-5,TGCAGTGCTAGAGTCCCAGGGATAGAGACCCAGTACTTC,CSARVPGIETQYF
TRBV5-1,many,.,TRBJ2-1,TGCGCCAGCAGCTTGGGGCAGGACCGATCCTACAATGAGCAGTTCTTC,CASSLGQDRSYNEQFF
TRBV20-1,.,.,TRBJ2-7,TGCAGTGCTAGAGTTGAGACGGCTCAGAGCTCCTACGAGCAGTACTTC,CSARVETAQSSYEQYF
TRBV15,.,TRBD2,TRBJ2-1,TGTGCCACCAGCAACGCTGGAGGACTAGCGGAAAACAATGAGCAGTTCTTC,CATSNAGGLAENNEQFF
TRBV10-3,few,.,TRBJ2-1,TGTGCCACGGTGTTTGACTTAGGTTCAGGGGAGCAGTTCTTC,CATVFDLGSGEQFF